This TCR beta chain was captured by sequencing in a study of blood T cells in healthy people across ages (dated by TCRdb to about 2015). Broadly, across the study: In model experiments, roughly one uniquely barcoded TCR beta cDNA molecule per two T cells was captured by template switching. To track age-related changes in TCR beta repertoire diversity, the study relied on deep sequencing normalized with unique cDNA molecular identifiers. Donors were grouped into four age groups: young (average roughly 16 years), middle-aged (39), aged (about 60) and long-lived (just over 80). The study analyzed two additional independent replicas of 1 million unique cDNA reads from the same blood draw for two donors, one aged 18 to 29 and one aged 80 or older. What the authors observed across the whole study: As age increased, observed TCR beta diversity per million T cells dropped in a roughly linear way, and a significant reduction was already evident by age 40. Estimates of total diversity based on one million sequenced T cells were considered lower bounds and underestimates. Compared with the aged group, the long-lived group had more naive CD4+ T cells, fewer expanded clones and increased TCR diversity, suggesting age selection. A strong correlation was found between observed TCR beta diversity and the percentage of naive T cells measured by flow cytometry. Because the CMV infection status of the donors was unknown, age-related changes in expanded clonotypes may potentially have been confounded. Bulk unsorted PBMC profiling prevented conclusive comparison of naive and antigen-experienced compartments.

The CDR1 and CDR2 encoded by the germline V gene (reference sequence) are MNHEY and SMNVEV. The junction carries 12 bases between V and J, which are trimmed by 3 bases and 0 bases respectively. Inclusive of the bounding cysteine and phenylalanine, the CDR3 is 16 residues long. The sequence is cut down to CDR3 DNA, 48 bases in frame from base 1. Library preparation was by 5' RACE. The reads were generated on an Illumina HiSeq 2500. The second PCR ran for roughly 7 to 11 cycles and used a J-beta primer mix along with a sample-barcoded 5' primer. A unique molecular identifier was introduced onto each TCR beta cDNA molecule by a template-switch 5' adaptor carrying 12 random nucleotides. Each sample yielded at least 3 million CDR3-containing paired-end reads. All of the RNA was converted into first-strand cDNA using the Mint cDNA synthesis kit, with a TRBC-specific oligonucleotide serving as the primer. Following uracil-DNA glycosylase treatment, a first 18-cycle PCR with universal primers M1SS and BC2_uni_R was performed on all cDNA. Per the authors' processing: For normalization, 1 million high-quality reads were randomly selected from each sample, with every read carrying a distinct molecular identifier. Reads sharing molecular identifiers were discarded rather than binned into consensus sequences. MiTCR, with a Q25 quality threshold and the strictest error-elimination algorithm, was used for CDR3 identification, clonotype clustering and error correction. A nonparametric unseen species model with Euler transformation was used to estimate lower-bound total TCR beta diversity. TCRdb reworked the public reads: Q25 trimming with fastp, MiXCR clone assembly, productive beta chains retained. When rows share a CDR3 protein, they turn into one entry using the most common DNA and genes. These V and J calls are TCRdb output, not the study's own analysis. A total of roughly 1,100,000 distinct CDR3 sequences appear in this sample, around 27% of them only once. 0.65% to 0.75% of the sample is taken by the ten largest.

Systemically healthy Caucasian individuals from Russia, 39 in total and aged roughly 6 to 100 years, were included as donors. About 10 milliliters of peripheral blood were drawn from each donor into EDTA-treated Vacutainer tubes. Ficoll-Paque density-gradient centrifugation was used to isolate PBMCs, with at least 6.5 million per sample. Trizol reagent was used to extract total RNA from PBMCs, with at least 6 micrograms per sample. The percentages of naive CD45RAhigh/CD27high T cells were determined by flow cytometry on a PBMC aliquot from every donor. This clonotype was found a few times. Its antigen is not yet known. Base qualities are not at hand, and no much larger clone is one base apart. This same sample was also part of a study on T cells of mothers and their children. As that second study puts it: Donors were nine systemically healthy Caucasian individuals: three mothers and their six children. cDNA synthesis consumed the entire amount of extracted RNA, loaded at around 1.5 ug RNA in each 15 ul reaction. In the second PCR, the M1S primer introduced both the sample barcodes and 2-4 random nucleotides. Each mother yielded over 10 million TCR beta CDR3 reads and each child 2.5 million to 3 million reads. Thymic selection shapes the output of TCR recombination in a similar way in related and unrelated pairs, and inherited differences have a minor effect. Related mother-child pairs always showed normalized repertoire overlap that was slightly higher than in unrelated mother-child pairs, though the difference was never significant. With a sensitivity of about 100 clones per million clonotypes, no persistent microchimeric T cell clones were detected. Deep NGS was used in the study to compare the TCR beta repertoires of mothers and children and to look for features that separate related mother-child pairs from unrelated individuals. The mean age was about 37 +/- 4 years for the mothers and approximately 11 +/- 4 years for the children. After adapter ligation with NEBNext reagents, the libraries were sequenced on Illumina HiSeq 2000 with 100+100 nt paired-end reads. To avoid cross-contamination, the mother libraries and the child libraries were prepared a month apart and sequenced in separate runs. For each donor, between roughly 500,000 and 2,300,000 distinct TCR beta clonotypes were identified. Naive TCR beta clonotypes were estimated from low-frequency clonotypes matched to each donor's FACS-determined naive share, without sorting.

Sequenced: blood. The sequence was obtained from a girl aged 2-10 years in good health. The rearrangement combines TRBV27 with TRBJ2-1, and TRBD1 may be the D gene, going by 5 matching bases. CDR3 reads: CASSFRQSSSYNEQFF. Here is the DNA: TGTGCCAGCAGTTTCCGACAGTCGAGCTCCTACAATGAGCAGTTCTTC.